These 32 T cell receptor beta chains came from one sample sequenced in a study of beta chain features in type 1 diabetes. What was sequenced were expressed TCRB transcripts, since all of the isolated RNA had been reverse transcribed. The table came from immunoSEQ multiplex PCR; TCRdb's copy has only in-frame clones and leaves some out. This table has 150,000 or so clones, approximately 9.8% appearing once. The sequencing input was central memory CD4+ T cells from blood. The receptors were gathered from a woman aged 40 to 50 in good health.

This chain links TRBV10-3 with TRBJ2-3; 8 bases are shared with TRBD2. In germline, CDR1 is ENHRY, CDR2 SYGVKD. Germline trimming cut 10 bases from V and 1 base from J; bases unmatched to any gene: 10. The CDR3 contains 15 residues. CDR3 coding DNA: TGTGCCAGCAGAATCTTAGCGGGGCGCACAGATACGCAGTATTTT. It specifies CASRILAGRTDTQYF.

This clone turned up a few times. The genes are TRBV18 and TRBJ2-3; TRBD2 aligns across 8 bases. In germline, CDR1 is KGHSH, CDR2 LQKENI. Trimming cost V 3 bases and J 3 bases; bases outside gene matches: 5. The CDR3 contains 15 residues. CDR3: CASSPPGLVTDTQYF. CDR3 DNA: TGTGCCAGCTCACCCCCGGGACTAGTGACAGATACGCAGTATTTT.

This clone has a count of ten or more. The chain uses TRBV13 and TRBJ2-5, with 8 bases that match TRBD1. With V trimmed by 4 bases and J by 0 bases, 4 bases remained unmatched. The CDR3 extends over 15 amino acids. Germline V CDR1 and CDR2: PRHDT, FYEKMQ (reference sequence). The CDR3 bases are TGTGCCAGCAGCTCCCGGACAGGGAACCAAGAGACCCAGTACTTC. As protein: CASSSRTGNQETQYF.

V usage is TRBV11-2 and J usage is TRBJ2-1, with D unresolved. The germline V and J ends were trimmed by 5 bases and 10 bases, with 12 bases remaining between them. This CDR3 contains 12 residues. The germline V gene has CDR1 SGHAT and CDR2 FQNNGV. This CDR3 is CASSHSRFEQFF. DNA for the CDR3: TGTGCCAGCAGCCACTCCCGGTTCGAGCAGTTCTTC.

The V gene is TRBV18, the J gene TRBJ1-3, with D perhaps matching TRBD1 (5 bases). V dropped 6 bases and J dropped 0 bases, with 12 bases sitting between them. The CDR3 is 15 amino acids. Germline V gives CDR1 KGHSH, CDR2 LQKENI. The CDR3 nucleotides read TGTGCCAGCTCGGGGGACTTAAGCTCTGGAAACACCATATATTTT. Protein product: CASSGDLSSGNTIYF. Supplemented by reference TRBV18 and TRBJ1-3, the full variable domain reads NAGVMQNPRHLVRRRGQEARLRCSPMKGHSHVYWYRQLPEEGLKFMVYLQKENIIDESGMPKERFSAEFPKEGPSILRIQQVVRGDSAAYFCASSGDLSSGNTIYFGEGSWLTVV.

This rearrangement joins TRBV29-1 to TRBJ2-1; 12 nucleotides agree with TRBD2. From germline, CDR1 is SQVTM and CDR2 ANQGSEA. The CDR3 is made up of 14 amino acids. Germline trimming cut 7 bases from V and 8 bases from J; bases unmatched to any gene: 9. The CDR3 sequence is CSARASGGADEQFF. The CDR3 region has the DNA TGCAGCGCGCGGGCTAGCGGGGGGGCGGATGAGCAGTTCTTC.

The rearrangement links TRBV29-1 to TRBJ1-2; weak D call: TRBD1 (6 bases). Germline V lookup: CDR1 SQVTM, CDR2 ANQGSEA. The ends were cut back, 4 bases at V and 7 bases at J, with 19 bases in the middle. CDR3 size: 14 residues. The CDR3 sequence is CSVGAGGATVGYTF. For the CDR3, the DNA is TGCAGCGTTGGCGCGGGGGGGGCAACTGTTGGCTACACCTTC.

The sample holds a few counts of this clone. V usage is TRBV11-2 and J usage is TRBJ1-6; the match to TRBD1 covers 7 bases. The CDR3 length is 15 residues. CDR1 SGHAT and CDR2 FQNNGV come from the germline V gene. V dropped 5 bases and J dropped 8; count of bases not matched to a gene: 9. This chain's CDR3 is CASSKGQADYSPLHF. CDR3 DNA: TGTGCCAGCAGCAAAGGACAGGCAGATTATTCACCCCTCCACTTT.

This clone has a count of ten or more. This sample also contains other DNA sequences that code for the same CDR3. This chain connects TRBV27 to TRBJ1-5, with 8 bases aligning to TRBD1. Germline lookup yields CDR1 MNHEY and CDR2 SMNVEV (reference sequence). CDR3 size: 13 residues. J gave up 7 bases and V 3 bases, and 2 bases lay outside the gene matches. The CDR3 is CASSLAGGQPQHF. DNA of the CDR3: TGTGCCAGCAGTTTGGCAGGGGGCCAGCCCCAGCATTTT.

This clone was recorded many times. CDR3 amino acids: CATSRPKGELFF. Written as DNA, the CDR3 is TGTGCCACCAGCAGACCTAAAGGGGAGCTGTTTTTT. The J gene is TRBJ2-2, the V gene TRBV15; no clear D. CDR1 LNHNV and CDR2 YYDKDF come from the germline V gene (reference sequence). Trimming cost V 2 bases and J 8 bases, with 6 bases left between them. CDR3 length: 12 amino acids.

V and J are TRBV5-6 and TRBJ2-3; D perhaps matches TRBD1 (5 bases). V was trimmed by 3 bases and J by 5 bases, leaving 7 bases between them. Germline loops: CDR1 SGHDT, CDR2 YYEEEE. The CDR3 is made up of 12 amino acids. CDR3 protein: CASSSGQDTQYF. The CDR3 nucleotides are TGTGCCAGCAGCTCCGGACAAGATACGCAGTATTTT.

This clone was picked up a small number of times. The germline gene is not matched at one end of the junction; a read error may be the cause. This chain links TRBV14 with TRBJ1-1; 7 positions match TRBD1. This CDR3 has 13 amino acids. Looked up from germline, CDR1 is SGHDN and CDR2 is FVKESK. The CDR3 sequence: CASSQATGTEVFF. DNA for the CDR3: TGTGCCAGCAGCCAAGCGACAGGGACTGAAGTTTTCTTT.

This clone was counted only a few times. V and J are TRBV19 and TRBJ2-1; 9 nucleotides line up with TRBD2. CDR1 and CDR2 (germline): LNHDA, SQIVND (reference sequence). V lost 5 bases to trimming and J lost 9 bases; unmatched junction nucleotides: 5. CDR3 length: 13 amino acids. The CDR3 nucleotides are TGTGCCAGTAGTGGCGGGACTAGCCTTGAGCAGTTCTTC. It translates to CASSGGTSLEQFF.

CDR3 coding DNA: TGTGCTAGTGGTACATGGACAGGTGGAGGGAGTACGCAGTATTTT. Its protein is CASGTWTGGGSTQYF. The J gene is TRBJ2-3, the V gene TRBV12-5; the D gene is possibly TRBD1 (7 bases). The CDR3 is 15 residues long. The germline gives CDR1 LGHNT, CDR2 FRNRAP. V was pared by 5 bases and J by 8 bases, with 20 bases between. Together with reference TRBV12-5 and TRBJ2-3, the CDR3 gives the full variable domain: DARVTQTPRHKVTEMGQEVTMRCQPILGHNTVFWYRQTMMQGLELLAYFRNRAPLDDSGMPKDRFSAEMPDATLATLKIQPSEPRDSAVYFCASGTWTGGGSTQYFGPGTRLTVL.

This clone appeared a few times. The CDR3: CASSALTGYSGNTIYF. DNA for the CDR3: TGTGCCAGCAGCGCGCTGACAGGATACTCTGGAAACACCATATATTTT. The chain carries TRBV5-6 and TRBJ1-3; TRBD1 is a possible D gene (6 bases). The V and J ends lost 4 bases and 0 bases respectively, with 14 bases between them. There are 16 residues in the CDR3. The germline V gene encodes CDR1 SGHDT and CDR2 YYEEEE.

This clone turned up a few times. The chain couples TRBV19 to TRBJ1-1; a possible D gene is TRBD1 (5 bases). The CDR3 extends over 13 amino acids. The V gene's germline CDR1 is LNHDA and CDR2 SQIVND (reference sequence). The V gene lost 2 bases and the J gene lost 5 bases, with 9 bases spanning the gap. DNA for the CDR3: TGTGCCAGTAGTATATTCCGGGGGACTGAAGCTTTCTTT. Translated: CASSIFRGTEAFF.

This chain links TRBV5-1 with TRBJ1-1; no clear D gene. The germline CDR1 and CDR2 sequences are SGHRS and YFSETQ. Between the trimmed V and J ends, which lost 2 bases and 3 bases, there was a span of 20 bases. This CDR3 comprises 17 residues. CDR3 in amino acids: CASSLWGVSGKDTEAFF. The CDR3 DNA follows: TGCGCCAGCAGCTTATGGGGAGTCAGCGGGAAAGACACTGAAGCTTTCTTT.

This CDR3 is CATLGGRAYEQYF. Written as DNA, the CDR3 is TGTGCCACCCTGGGGGGAAGAGCCTACGAGCAGTACTTC. The chain combines TRBV11-2 with TRBJ2-7, with D maybe TRBD2 (6 bases). The CDR3 sequence is 13 residues long. CDR1 and CDR2 (germline): SGHAT, FQNNGV. V lost 10 bases and J lost 2, with 15 bases in between. Supplemented by reference TRBV11-2 and TRBJ2-7, the full variable domain reads EAGVAQSPRYKIIEKRQSVAFWCNPISGHATLYWYQQILGQGPKLLIQFQNNGVVDDSQLPKDRFSAERLKGVDSTLKIQPAKLEDSAVYLCATLGGRAYEQYFGPGTRLTVT.

The chain couples TRBV25-1 to TRBJ1-2; 8 nucleotides align to TRBD1. Trimming took 9 bases from V and 2 from J; bases not matched to a gene: 5. Germline assignment: CDR1 MGHDK and CDR2 SYGVNS. This CDR3 has 13 residues. The CDR3 loop reads CASQGARNYGYTF. The CDR3 coding sequence is TGTGCCAGTCAGGGGGCGCGGAACTATGGCTACACCTTC.

The V and J genes are TRBV27 and TRBJ2-7; TRBD2 is a possible D gene (6 bases). The CDR3 covers 14 residues. Trimming pared 5 bases from V and 6 bases from J, leaving 17 bases between. The germline CDR1 and CDR2 sequences are MNHEY and SMNVEV (reference sequence). The DNA of the CDR3 is TGTGCCAGCAGTCGATGGGGGGTCGGGGTCGAGCAGTACTTC. Its protein is CASSRWGVGVEQYF.

The chain uses TRBV29-1 and TRBJ1-4, with D uncertain. The CDR3 loop spans 12 amino acids. V lost 5 bases, J lost 1 base, and 5 bases lay in between. Germline CDR1 and CDR2: SQVTM and ANQGSEA. The CDR3 nucleotides are TGCAGCGTTACTGGAACTAATGAAAAACTGTTTTTT. The encoded protein is CSVTGTNEKLFF.

This clone was counted between two and nine times. The V call is TRBV11-2, the J call TRBJ2-3, with 7 positions matching TRBD2. This CDR3 has 13 residues. Trimming cost V 6 bases and J 0 bases; bases outside gene matches: 0. Germline CDR1 SGHAT, CDR2 FQNNGV. The CDR3 here is CASRLASTDTQYF. As DNA, the CDR3 is TGTGCCAGCAGACTAGCGAGCACAGATACGCAGTATTTT.

CDR3 sequence reads: CASSLGGGGHQPQHF. CDR3 nucleotide sequence: TGTGCCAGCAGCTTAGGGGGGGGAGGACACCAGCCCCAGCATTTT. This chain connects TRBV7-2 to TRBJ1-5; D is perhaps TRBD1 (5 bases). The CDR3 sequence is 15 residues long. Per germline, CDR1 SGHTA and CDR2 FQGNSA. The V end lost 1 base, the J end lost 7 bases, and 14 bases lay between the germline ends.

The V call is TRBV6-4, the J call TRBJ2-1; 8 positions match TRBD2. Losses at the gene ends were 3 bases for V and 4 bases for J; bases not matched to a gene: 5. From germline, CDR1 is MRHNA and CDR2 SNTAGT. This CDR3 has 15 amino acids. In DNA form, the CDR3 reads TGTGCCAGCAGTGATACGGGGGGGAGTTACAATGAGCAGTTCTTC. Translated: CASSDTGGSYNEQFF.

Only a few counts were recorded for this clone. The chain is built from TRBV11-1 and TRBJ2-3; 7 nucleotides align to TRBD2. Per germline, CDR1 SGHAT and CDR2 FQDESV (reference sequence). This CDR3 has 14 residues. V lost 0 bases to trimming and J lost 9 bases; unmatched junction nucleotides: 6. CDR3 nucleotides: TGTGCCAGCAGCTTAGCTGCCGGGGGGTCCACGCAGTATTTT. It specifies CASSLAAGGSTQYF.

CDR3 residues: CASSPIGTYEQYF. DNA of the CDR3: TGTGCCAGCAGCCCAATCGGGACTTACGAGCAGTACTTC. V and J are TRBV7-2 and TRBJ2-7; D might be TRBD2 (6 bases). This CDR3 region has 13 residues. CDR1 and CDR2 from the germline V gene are SGHTA and FQGNSA. Deletions cut 5 bases from V and 4 bases from J, with 12 bases between.

This chain uses TRBV5-1 with TRBJ1-4; a weak D match, TRBD1 (6 bases). CDR1 is SGHRS, CDR2 YFSETQ, per germline. This CDR3 comprises 14 residues. V lost 4 bases and J 0 bases, leaving 7 bases between the germline ends. CDR3 bases: TGCGCCAGCAGCGGACAGACAACTAATGAAAAACTGTTTTTT. Residues: CASSGQTTNEKLFF.

The chain couples TRBV15 to TRBJ2-1; D unresolved. Germline values: CDR1 LNHNV, CDR2 YYDKDF (reference sequence). This CDR3 spans 13 amino acids. Trimming stripped 0 bases from V and 12 bases from J, with 12 bases between. The CDR3 loop is CATSRDNLLGQFF. The CDR3 DNA reads TGTGCCACCAGCAGAGATAACCTTCTCGGGCAGTTCTTC.

Many counts were recorded for this clone. The chain employs TRBV18 and TRBJ2-5; D is possibly TRBD2 (5 bases). The V and J ends lost 0 bases and 7 bases respectively, with 12 bases between them. The length of the CDR3 is 14 residues. Germline CDR1 and CDR2: KGHSH and LQKENI. CDR3 loop: CASSPPSGSGTQYF. The CDR3 coding sequence is TGTGCCAGCTCACCACCGAGCGGCTCAGGGACCCAGTACTTC.

This clone was seen ten or more times. The chain employs TRBV29-1 and TRBJ1-2; D remains ambiguous. Trimming removed 3 bases from V and 6 bases from J, with 11 bases in between. Per germline, CDR1 SQVTM and CDR2 ANQGSEA. The CDR3 totals 12 residues. CDR3 bases: TGCAGCGTTGATTTCCAGGATGATGGCTACACCTTC. Translation: CSVDFQDDGYTF.

This clone was detected once. This chain uses TRBV11-2 with TRBJ2-5; TRBD1 matches 7 bases. This CDR3 is 14 amino acids long. Per germline, CDR1 SGHAT and CDR2 FQNNGV. Trimming cost V 1 base and J 6 bases; bases outside gene matches: 5. The CDR3 DNA is TGTGCCAGCAGCTTAGGACAGGGTGGACAGACCCAGTACTTC. Its translation is CASSLGQGGQTQYF.

The table lists this clone with a few counts. The chain is built from TRBV2 and TRBJ1-2; unclear D gene. The length of the CDR3 is 12 residues. The germline V gene encodes CDR1 SNHLY and CDR2 FYNNEI. V was shortened by 3 bases and J by 8 bases, with 10 bases between the two germline ends. The CDR3 DNA reads as TGTGCCAGCAGTGAGCGGGTGGAAGGCTACACCTTC. This codes for CASSERVEGYTF. Drawing the rest from reference TRBV2 and TRBJ1-2, the complete variable domain is EPEVTQTPSHQVTQMGQEVILRCVPISNHLYFYWYRQILGQKVEFLVSFYNNEISEKSEIFDDQFSVERPDGSNFTLKIRSTKLEDSAMYFCASSERVEGYTFGSGTRLTVV.